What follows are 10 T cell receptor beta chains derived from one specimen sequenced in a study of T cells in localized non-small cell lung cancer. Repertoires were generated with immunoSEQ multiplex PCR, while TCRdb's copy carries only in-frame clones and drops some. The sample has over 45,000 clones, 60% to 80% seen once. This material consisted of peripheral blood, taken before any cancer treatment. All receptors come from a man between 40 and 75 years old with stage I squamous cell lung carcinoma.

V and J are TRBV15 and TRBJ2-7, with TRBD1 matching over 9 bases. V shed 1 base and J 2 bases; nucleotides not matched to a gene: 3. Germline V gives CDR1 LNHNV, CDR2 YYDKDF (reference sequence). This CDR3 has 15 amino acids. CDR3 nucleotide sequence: TGTGCCACCAGCAGAGTAAGGACAGGGGCCTACGAGCAGTACTTC. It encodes CATSRVRTGAYEQYF.

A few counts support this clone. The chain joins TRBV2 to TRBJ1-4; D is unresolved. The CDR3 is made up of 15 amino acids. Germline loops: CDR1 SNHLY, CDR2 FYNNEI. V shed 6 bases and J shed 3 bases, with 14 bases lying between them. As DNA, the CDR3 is TGTGCCAGCAGAAGAAACAGTTCTCCTAATGAAAAACTGTTTTTT. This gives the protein CASRRNSSPNEKLFF.

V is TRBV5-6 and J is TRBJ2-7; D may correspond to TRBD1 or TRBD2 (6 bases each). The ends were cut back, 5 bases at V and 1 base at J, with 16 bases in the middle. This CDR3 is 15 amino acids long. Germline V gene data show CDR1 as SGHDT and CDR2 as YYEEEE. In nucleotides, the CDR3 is TGTGCCAGCAGAATGAACGGGGGCCCTTCCTACGAGCAGTACTTC. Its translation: CASRMNGGPSYEQYF.

For the CDR3, the DNA is TGTGCCAGCAGCTTGTTACTAGCGGGGGGATCTAGCACAGATACGCAGTATTTT. The encoded protein is CASSLLLAGGSSTDTQYF. The chain links TRBV5-5 to TRBJ2-3; 12 nucleotides align to TRBD2. In germline, CDR1 is SGHKS, CDR2 YYEKEE (reference sequence). The CDR3 length is 18 residues. The trim removed 1 base at V and 0 bases at J, leaving 6 bases unmatched. Full variable domain (outside the CDR3, taken from reference TRBV5-5 and TRBJ2-3): DAGVTQSPTHLIKTRGQQVTLRCSPISGHKSVSWYQQVLGQGPQFIFQYYEKEERGRGNFPDRFSARQFPNYSSELNVNALLLGDSALYLCASSLLLAGGSSTDTQYFGPGTRLTVL.

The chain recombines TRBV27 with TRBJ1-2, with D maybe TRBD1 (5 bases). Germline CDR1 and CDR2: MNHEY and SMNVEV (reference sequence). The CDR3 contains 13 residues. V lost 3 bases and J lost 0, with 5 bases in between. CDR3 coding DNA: TGTGCCAGCAGTTTGACAGCTAACTATGGCTACACCTTC. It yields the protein CASSLTANYGYTF.

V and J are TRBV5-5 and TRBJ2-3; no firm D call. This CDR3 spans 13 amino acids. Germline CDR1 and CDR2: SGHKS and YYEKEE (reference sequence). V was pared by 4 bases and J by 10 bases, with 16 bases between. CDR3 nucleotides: TGTGCCAGCAGCCCGGTGGATTTCGATCCGCAGTATTTT. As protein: CASSPVDFDPQYF.

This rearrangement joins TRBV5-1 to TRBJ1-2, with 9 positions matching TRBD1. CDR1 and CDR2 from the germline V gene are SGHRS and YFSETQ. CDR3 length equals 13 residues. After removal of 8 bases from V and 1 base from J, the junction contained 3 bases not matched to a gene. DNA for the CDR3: TGCGCCAGTACGACAGGGGGTAACTATGGCTACACCTTC. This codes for CASTTGGNYGYTF.

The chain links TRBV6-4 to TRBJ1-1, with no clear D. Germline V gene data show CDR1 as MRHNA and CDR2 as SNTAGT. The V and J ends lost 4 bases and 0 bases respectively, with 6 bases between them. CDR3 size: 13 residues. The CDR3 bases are TGTGCCAGCAGTGTTGAGATGAACACTGAAGCTTTCTTT. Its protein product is CASSVEMNTEAFF.

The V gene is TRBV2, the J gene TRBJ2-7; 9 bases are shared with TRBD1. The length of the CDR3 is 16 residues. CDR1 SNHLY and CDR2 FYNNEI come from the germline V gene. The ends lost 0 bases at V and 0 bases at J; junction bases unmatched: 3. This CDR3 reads CASSEAGTGNSYEQYF. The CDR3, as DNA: TGTGCCAGCAGTGAAGCCGGGACAGGGAACTCCTACGAGCAGTACTTC.

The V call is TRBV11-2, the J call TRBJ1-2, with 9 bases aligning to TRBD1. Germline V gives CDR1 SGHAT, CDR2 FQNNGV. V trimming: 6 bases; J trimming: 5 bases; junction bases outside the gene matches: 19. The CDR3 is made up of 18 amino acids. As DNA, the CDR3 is TGTGCCAGCAGGACCGGGACAGGGTTGACGCGACTTAAGTATGGCTACACCTTC. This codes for CASRTGTGLTRLKYGYTF.